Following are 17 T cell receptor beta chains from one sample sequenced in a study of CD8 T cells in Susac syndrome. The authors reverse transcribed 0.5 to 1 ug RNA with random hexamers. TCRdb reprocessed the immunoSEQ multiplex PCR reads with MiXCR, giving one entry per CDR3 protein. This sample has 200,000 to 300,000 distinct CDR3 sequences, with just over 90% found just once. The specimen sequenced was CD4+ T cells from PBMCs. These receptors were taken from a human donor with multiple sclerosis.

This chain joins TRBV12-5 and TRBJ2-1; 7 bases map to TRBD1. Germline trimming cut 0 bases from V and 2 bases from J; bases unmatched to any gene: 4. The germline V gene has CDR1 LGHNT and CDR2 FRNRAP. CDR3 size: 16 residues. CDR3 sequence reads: CASGLVLGQPYNEQFF. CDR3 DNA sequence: TGTGCTAGTGGTTTGGTACTGGGACAGCCCTACAATGAGCAGTTCTTC. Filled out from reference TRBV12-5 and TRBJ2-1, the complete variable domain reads DARVTQTPRHKVTEMGQEVTMRCQPILGHNTVFWYRQTMMQGLELLAYFRNRAPLDDSGMPKDRFSAEMPDATLATLKIQPSEPRDSAVYFCASGLVLGQPYNEQFFGPGTRLTVL.

The CDR3: CATSDLTTGELFF. CDR3 bases: TGTGCCACCAGTGATTTGACCACCGGGGAGCTGTTTTTT. The chain recombines TRBV24-1 with TRBJ2-2; D is undetermined. This CDR3 has 13 amino acids. Germline CDR1 is KGHDR and CDR2 is SFDVKD. V gave up 0 bases and J gave up 4 bases, with 2 bases separating them.

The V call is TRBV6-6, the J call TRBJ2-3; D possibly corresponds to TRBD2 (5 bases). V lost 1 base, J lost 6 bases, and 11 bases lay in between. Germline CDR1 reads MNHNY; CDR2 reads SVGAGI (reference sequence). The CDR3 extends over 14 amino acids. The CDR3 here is CASSYYEGADTQYF. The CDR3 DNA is TGTGCCAGCAGTTACTATGAGGGCGCGGATACGCAGTATTTT.

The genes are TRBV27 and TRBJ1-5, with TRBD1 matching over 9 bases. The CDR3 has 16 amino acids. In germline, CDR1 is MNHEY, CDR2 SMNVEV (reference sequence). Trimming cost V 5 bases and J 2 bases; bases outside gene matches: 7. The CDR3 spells CASSDRGVIGNQPQHF. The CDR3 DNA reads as TGTGCCAGCAGTGACAGGGGGGTTATTGGCAATCAGCCCCAGCATTTT.

DNA for the CDR3: TGTGCCAGCTCACCAGGGGAAACTGAAGCTTTCTTT. This translates into CASSPGETEAFF. This chain links TRBV18 with TRBJ1-1; D gene uncertain. Trimming removed 2 bases at V and 5 bases at J, with 6 bases between. The germline V gene encodes CDR1 KGHSH and CDR2 LQKENI. The CDR3 is 12 amino acids.

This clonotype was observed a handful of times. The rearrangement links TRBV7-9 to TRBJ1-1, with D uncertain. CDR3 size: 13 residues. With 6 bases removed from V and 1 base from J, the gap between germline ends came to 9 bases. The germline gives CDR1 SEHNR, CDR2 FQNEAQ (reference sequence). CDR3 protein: CASSVGPNTEAFF. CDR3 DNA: TGTGCCAGCAGTGTGGGCCCGAACACTGAAGCTTTCTTT.

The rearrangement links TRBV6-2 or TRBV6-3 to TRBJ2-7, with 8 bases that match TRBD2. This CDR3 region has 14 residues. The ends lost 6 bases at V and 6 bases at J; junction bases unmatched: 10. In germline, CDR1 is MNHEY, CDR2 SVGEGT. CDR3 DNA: TGTGCCAGCAGGGCGGGAGGCAGTGCCCTCGAGCAGTACTTC. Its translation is CASRAGGSALEQYF.

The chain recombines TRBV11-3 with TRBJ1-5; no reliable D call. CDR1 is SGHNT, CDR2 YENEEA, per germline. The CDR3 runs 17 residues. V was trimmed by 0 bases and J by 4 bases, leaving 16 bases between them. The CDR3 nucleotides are TGTGCCAGCAGCTTAGAAGAGACGCAGGTCTGGAATCAGCCCCAGCATTTT. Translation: CASSLEETQVWNQPQHF.

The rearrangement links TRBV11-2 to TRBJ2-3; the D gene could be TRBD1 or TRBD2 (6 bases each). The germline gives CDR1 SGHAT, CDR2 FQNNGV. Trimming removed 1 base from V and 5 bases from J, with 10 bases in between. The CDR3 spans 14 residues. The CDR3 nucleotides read TGTGCCAGCAGCTTAGGGGGGGCGTTAGATACGCAGTATTTT. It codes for CASSLGGALDTQYF.

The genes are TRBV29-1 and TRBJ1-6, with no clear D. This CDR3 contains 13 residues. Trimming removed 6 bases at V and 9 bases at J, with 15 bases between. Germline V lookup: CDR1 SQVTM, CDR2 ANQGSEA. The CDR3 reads CSVAEVGSSPLHF. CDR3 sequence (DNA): TGCAGCGTGGCTGAAGTGGGCAGTTCACCCCTCCACTTT. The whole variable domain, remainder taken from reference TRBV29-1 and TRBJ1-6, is SAVISQKPSRDICQRGTSLTIQCQVDSQVTMMFWYRQQPGQSLTLIATANQGSEATYESGFVIDKFPISRPNLTFSTLTVSNMSPEDSSIYLCSVAEVGSSPLHFGNGTRLTVT.

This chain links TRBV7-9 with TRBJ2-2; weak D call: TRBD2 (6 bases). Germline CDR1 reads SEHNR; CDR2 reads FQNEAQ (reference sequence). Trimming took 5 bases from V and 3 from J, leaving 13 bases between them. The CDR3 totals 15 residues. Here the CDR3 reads CASSPREFYTGELFF. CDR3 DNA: TGTGCCAGCAGCCCTCGGGAGTTTTACACCGGGGAGCTGTTTTTT.

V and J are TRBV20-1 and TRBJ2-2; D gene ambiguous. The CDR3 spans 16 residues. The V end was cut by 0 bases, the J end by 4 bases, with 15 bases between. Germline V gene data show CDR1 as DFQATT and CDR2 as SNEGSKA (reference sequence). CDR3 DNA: TGCAGTGCTAGAGATCCCCAGCAGCCTCTCACCGGGGAGCTGTTTTTT. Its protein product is CSARDPQQPLTGELFF.

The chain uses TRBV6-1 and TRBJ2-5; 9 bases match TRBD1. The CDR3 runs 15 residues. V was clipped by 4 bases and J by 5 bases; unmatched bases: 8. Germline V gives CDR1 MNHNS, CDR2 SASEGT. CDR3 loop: CASSGFRDRDETQYF. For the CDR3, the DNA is TGTGCCAGCAGTGGCTTCCGGGACAGGGACGAGACCCAGTACTTC.

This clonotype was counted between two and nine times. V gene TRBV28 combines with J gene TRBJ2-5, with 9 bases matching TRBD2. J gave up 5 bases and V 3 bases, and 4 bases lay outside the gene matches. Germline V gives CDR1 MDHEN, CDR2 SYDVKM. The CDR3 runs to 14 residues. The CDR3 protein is CASSFLSGGETQYF. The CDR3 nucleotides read TGTGCCAGCAGTTTCCTAAGCGGGGGGGAGACCCAGTACTTC.

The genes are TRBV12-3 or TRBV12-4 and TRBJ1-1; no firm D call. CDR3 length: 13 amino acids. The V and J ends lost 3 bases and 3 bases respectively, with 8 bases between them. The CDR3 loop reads CASSFEEDTEAFF. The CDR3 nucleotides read TGTGCCAGCAGTTTTGAGGAGGACACTGAAGCTTTCTTT.

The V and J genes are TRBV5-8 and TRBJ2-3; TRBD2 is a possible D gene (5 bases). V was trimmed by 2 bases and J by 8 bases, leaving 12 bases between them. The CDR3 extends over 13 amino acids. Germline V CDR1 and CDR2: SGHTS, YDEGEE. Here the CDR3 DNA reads TGTGCCAGCAGCTTTGATGCGGGCCGTACGCAGTATTTT. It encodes CASSFDAGRTQYF.

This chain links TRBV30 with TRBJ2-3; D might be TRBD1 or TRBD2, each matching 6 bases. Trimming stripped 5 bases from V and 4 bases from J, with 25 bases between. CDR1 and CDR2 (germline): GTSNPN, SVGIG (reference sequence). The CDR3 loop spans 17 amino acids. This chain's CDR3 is CAWSYPRPGATADTQYF. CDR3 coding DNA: TGTGCCTGGTCATACCCCAGGCCGGGGGCTACCGCAGATACGCAGTATTTT.